A single sample is the source of the 32 T cell receptor beta chains below, sequenced in a study of CD8 T cells in Susac syndrome. A quantity of about 0.5 to 1 ug RNA underwent reverse transcription using random hexamers. TCRdb itself ran the immunoSEQ multiplex PCR reads through MiXCR, one entry per CDR3 protein. The sample holds about 180,000 distinct CDR3 sequences; about 94% are singletons and the top ten take more than 0.09%. The sample was CD4+ T cells from PBMCs. The source is a human donor with multiple sclerosis.

The chain employs TRBV15 and TRBJ1-6, with TRBD1 matching over 9 bases. The J segment lost 9 bases and the V segment lost 3 bases, leaving 6 bases of the junction unmatched. The germline V gene has CDR1 LNHNV and CDR2 YYDKDF (reference sequence). The CDR3 is 15 residues long. CDR3 DNA sequence: TGTGCCACCAGCAGGAACCCGGACAGGGGTTCACCCCTCCACTTT. Translated: CATSRNPDRGSPLHF.

The chain joins TRBV30 to TRBJ2-5; D possibly corresponds to TRBD2 (6 bases). From germline, CDR1 is GTSNPN and CDR2 SVGIG (reference sequence). The CDR3 covers 14 residues. V lost 0 bases and J 5 bases, leaving 13 bases between the germline ends. CDR3 in amino acids: CAWSVGGAIETQYF. CDR3 nucleotide sequence: TGTGCCTGGAGTGTAGGAGGGGCGATTGAGACCCAGTACTTC. The full variable domain, completed using reference TRBV30 and TRBJ2-5, is SQTIHQWPATLVQPVGSPLSLECTVEGTSNPNLYWYRQAAGRGLQLLFYSVGIGQISSEVPQNLSASRPQDRQFILSSKKLLLSDSGFYLCAWSVGGAIETQYFGPGTRLLVL.

The chain combines TRBV20-1 with TRBJ2-3, with a possible D match to TRBD1 (7 bases). V lost 0 bases and J 2 bases, leaving 15 bases between the germline ends. The CDR3 has 16 amino acids. CDR1 and CDR2 (germline): DFQATT, SNEGSKA (reference sequence). CDR3 DNA sequence: TGCAGTGCTAGAGACCTCAGGGGGGACGTCACAGATACGCAGTATTTT. Translating it yields CSARDLRGDVTDTQYF.

V usage is TRBV3-1 and J usage is TRBJ2-1, with 9 bases matching TRBD2. This CDR3 has 15 residues. CDR1 is LGHDT and CDR2 is YNNKEL in the germline V gene (reference sequence). The ends lost 7 bases at V and 7 bases at J; junction bases unmatched: 11. The chain's CDR3 is CASNQRGARGNEQFF. The CDR3 DNA follows: TGTGCCAGCAACCAGCGGGGGGCGCGGGGGAATGAGCAGTTCTTC.

This chain uses TRBV2 with TRBJ2-1, with D perhaps TRBD2 (6 bases). V was trimmed by 3 bases and J by 7 bases, leaving 16 bases between them. Germline V CDR1 and CDR2: SNHLY, FYNNEI. The CDR3 is 15 residues long. CDR3 protein: CASSDPSGGANEQFF. Written as DNA, the CDR3 is TGTGCCAGCAGTGACCCTTCAGGCGGGGCGAATGAGCAGTTCTTC.

V gene TRBV28 combines with J gene TRBJ1-1; TRBD1 matches at 8 bases. Trimming removed 5 bases from V and 3 bases from J; junction bases left unmatched: 5. This CDR3 has 14 amino acids. Per germline, CDR1 MDHEN and CDR2 SYDVKM. Here the CDR3 reads CASSPVDRDTEAFF. The DNA for the CDR3 is TGTGCCAGCAGTCCCGTGGACAGGGACACTGAAGCTTTCTTT.

This rearrangement joins TRBV9 to TRBJ1-6, with 10 nucleotides matching TRBD1. V lost 3 bases and J lost 7; bases outside the gene matches: 7. Germline CDR1 and CDR2: SGDLS and YYNGEE. The CDR3 extends over 16 amino acids. The CDR3 DNA is TGTGCCAGCAGCGCCCGGGGACAGGGGATGAATTCACCCCTCCACTTT. Its translation: CASSARGQGMNSPLHF.

This rearrangement joins TRBV6-6 to TRBJ2-4; 7 nucleotides match TRBD1. Per germline, CDR1 MNHNY and CDR2 SVGAGI (reference sequence). There are 15 residues in the CDR3. Trimming removed 4 bases from V and 3 bases from J; junction bases left unmatched: 6. In nucleotides, the CDR3 is TGTGCCAGCAGTTCCGAGAGGACAGGCAAAAACATTCAGTACTTC. This codes for CASSSERTGKNIQYF.

V is TRBV9 and J is TRBJ1-1; D is undetermined. Trimming removed 0 bases from V and 1 base from J, with 4 bases in between. The CDR3 has 13 residues. Looked up from germline, CDR1 is SGDLS and CDR2 is YYNGEE. The CDR3 sequence: CASSVGPNTEAFF. For the CDR3, the DNA is TGTGCCAGCAGCGTAGGTCCGAACACTGAAGCTTTCTTT.

The V and J genes are TRBV24-1 and TRBJ2-1; D perhaps matches TRBD1 (5 bases). The germline V gene has CDR1 KGHDR and CDR2 SFDVKD. The CDR3 is made up of 14 amino acids. Trimming took 5 bases from V and 7 from J, leaving 14 bases between them. The CDR3 sequence: CATSGRGRVNEQFF. CDR3 DNA: TGTGCCACCAGTGGTAGGGGTAGGGTGAATGAGCAGTTCTTC.

The chain recombines TRBV18 with TRBJ2-3; 10 positions match TRBD1. V lost 2 bases to trimming and J lost 2 bases; unmatched junction nucleotides: 4. From germline, CDR1 is KGHSH and CDR2 LQKENI. CDR3 length: 16 residues. This CDR3 is CASSPAGTGVTDTQYF. The CDR3, as DNA: TGTGCCAGCTCACCAGCCGGGACAGGGGTCACAGATACGCAGTATTTT.

This chain joins TRBV7-2 and TRBJ2-2, with D perhaps TRBD2 (5 bases). Germline CDR1 is SGHTA and CDR2 is FQGNSA. The CDR3 has 17 residues. V gave up 3 bases and J gave up 4 bases, with 18 bases separating them. DNA of the CDR3: TGTGCCAGCAGCTTGGCACGGGTTCGGGCGGGCACCGGGGAGCTGTTTTTT. It is translated as CASSLARVRAGTGELFF.

The chain joins TRBV9 to TRBJ1-1; D gene uncertain. The CDR3 spans 15 residues. The V gene lost 0 bases and the J gene lost 1 base, with 10 bases spanning the gap. From germline, CDR1 is SGDLS and CDR2 YYNGEE. Written as DNA, the CDR3 is TGTGCCAGCAGCGTAGACCCAGTTACGAACACTGAAGCTTTCTTT. Its protein product is CASSVDPVTNTEAFF.

The V call is TRBV6-2 or TRBV6-3, the J call TRBJ2-7, with D perhaps being TRBD1 or TRBD2 (6 bases each). Germline V CDR1 and CDR2: MNHEY, SVGEGT. The CDR3 loop spans 15 amino acids. Trimming pared 6 bases from V and 6 bases from J, leaving 21 bases between. The CDR3 bases are TGTGCCAGCAGCCCTCGCGAGGGGGGACTCGGCGAGCAGTACTTC. Translation: CASSPREGGLGEQYF.

V usage is TRBV30 and J usage is TRBJ1-5; a possible D gene is TRBD1 (6 bases). V lost 2 bases and J 9 bases, leaving 20 bases between the germline ends. CDR3 length equals 15 residues. Looked up from germline, CDR1 is GTSNPN and CDR2 is SVGIG (reference sequence). CDR3 protein: CAWSPGPGGFSPQHF. DNA for the CDR3: TGTGCCTGGAGTCCCGGCCCGGGGGGCTTTTCGCCCCAGCATTTT. Combining the CDR3 with reference TRBV30 and TRBJ1-5 gives the whole variable domain SQTIHQWPATLVQPVGSPLSLECTVEGTSNPNLYWYRQAAGRGLQLLFYSVGIGQISSEVPQNLSASRPQDRQFILSSKKLLLSDSGFYLCAWSPGPGGFSPQHFGDGTRLSIL.

In this sample, this clonotype turned up once. The chain employs TRBV6-5 and TRBJ1-3, with D maybe TRBD1 (5 bases). The CDR3 runs to 15 residues. The germline V gene encodes CDR1 MNHEY and CDR2 SVGAGI. Deletions cut 9 bases from V and 0 bases from J, with 15 bases between. The CDR3 spells CASHTGANSGNTIYF. CDR3 in DNA: TGTGCCAGTCATACAGGAGCGAACTCTGGAAACACCATATATTTT.

CDR3 DNA sequence: TGCACCACACTGAGTCCGGGGGGGTCGCCAGAGACCCAGTACTTC. Its protein is CTTLSPGGSPETQYF. The chain combines TRBV1 with TRBJ2-5; the table's TRBD1 call for D was not verified on the DNA. TRBV1 constitutes a pseudogene. The CDR3 has 15 amino acids.

The V call is TRBV20-1, the J call TRBJ2-3; TRBD2 might be the D (5 bases). Germline V gene data show CDR1 as DFQATT and CDR2 as SNEGSKA (reference sequence). Trimming took off 6 bases at V and 6 bases at J, with 22 bases between the two ends. The CDR3 is made up of 15 amino acids. The CDR3 reads CSANNGLTDMDTQYF. CDR3 coding DNA: TGCAGTGCCAACAATGGACTGACTGACATGGATACGCAGTATTTT.

CDR3 amino acids: CASSLARRGGQPQHF. CDR3 DNA sequence: TGTGCCAGCAGTTTGGCTCGGAGGGGAGGTCAGCCCCAGCATTTT. The V gene is TRBV12-3 or TRBV12-4, the J gene TRBJ1-5; TRBD1 might be the D (5 bases). The CDR3 is made up of 15 amino acids. The V end lost 3 bases, the J end lost 6 bases, and 15 bases lay between the germline ends.

This chain uses TRBV29-1 with TRBJ2-5, with D unclear. CDR1 SQVTM and CDR2 ANQGSEA come from the germline V gene. The ends were cut back, 5 bases at V and 2 bases at J, with 6 bases in the middle. This CDR3 contains 11 residues. The CDR3 sequence is CSVSLQETQYF. CDR3 nucleotides: TGCAGCGTTTCTTTACAAGAGACCCAGTACTTC.

Comment on this clonotype: Mismatch with germline at one junction end may stem from a read error. The chain is built from TRBV7-9 and TRBJ1-6, with TRBD1 matching 7 bases. The CDR3 is made up of 11 amino acids. Per germline, CDR1 SEHNR and CDR2 FQNEAQ (reference sequence). The CDR3 loop reads CQGEANSPLHF. The CDR3 DNA sequence: TGCCAGGGGGAGGCTAATTCACCCCTCCACTTT.

This clonotype was recorded once. The rearrangement links TRBV5-4 to TRBJ1-1; TRBD1 agrees at 9 bases. The CDR3 is 14 residues long. The germline CDR1 and CDR2 sequences are SGHNT and YYREEE (reference sequence). The V segment lost 5 bases and the J segment 11 bases; nucleotides outside the gene matches: 13. The CDR3 coding sequence is TGTGCCAGCAGACCCGACAGGGGGAGAACGTCGGCTTTCTTT. Its translation: CASRPDRGRTSAFF.

The chain has TRBV12-3 or TRBV12-4 and TRBJ2-2; D uncertain. The CDR3 is 13 residues long. The V end was cut by 1 base, the J end by 6 bases, with 6 bases between. CDR3 sequence reads: CASSLVVAGELFF. The CDR3 DNA reads as TGTGCCAGCAGTTTAGTTGTGGCCGGGGAGCTGTTTTTT.

The V call is TRBV23-1, the J call TRBJ1-5; D gene unclear. TRBV23-1 is given ORF status, its function remaining uncertain. V lost 4 bases, J lost 2 bases, and 12 bases lay in between. This CDR3 contains 15 residues. In DNA, the CDR3 is TGCGCCAGCAGTCTGTCCTTAGAGGGCAATCAGCCCCAGCATTTT. This sequence encodes CASSLSLEGNQPQHF.

The CDR3 coding sequence is TGTGCCAGCGGTAACTCCTGGGACAGGGGAGCTGTGTCGGACGAGCAGTACTTC. Encoded protein: CASGNSWDRGAVSDEQYF. The chain links TRBV6-2 or TRBV6-3 to TRBJ2-7; 10 bases match TRBD1. CDR1 and CDR2 (germline): MNHEY, SVGEGT. V lost 8 bases, J lost 5 bases, and 21 bases stayed unmatched. The CDR3 is made up of 18 amino acids.

This chain joins TRBV5-1 and TRBJ2-3; TRBD1 might be the D (5 bases). The CDR3 has 15 amino acids. The germline CDR1 and CDR2 sequences are SGHRS and YFSETQ. V dropped 1 base and J dropped 3 bases, with 12 bases sitting between them. The CDR3 protein is CASSLQGSGTDTQYF. The CDR3, as DNA: TGCGCCAGCAGCTTGCAGGGATCTGGTACAGATACGCAGTATTTT.

The genes are TRBV20-1 and TRBJ2-3; 8 positions match TRBD2. Trimming took 3 bases from V and 0 from J; bases not matched to a gene: 8. CDR3 size: 16 residues. Germline V lookup: CDR1 DFQATT, CDR2 SNEGSKA (reference sequence). Written as DNA, the CDR3 is TGCAGTGCTAGCTATACTAGCGGCACTAGCACAGATACGCAGTATTTT. It translates to CSASYTSGTSTDTQYF.

The chain is built from TRBV20-1 and TRBJ1-2, with 12 bases matching TRBD1. The germline V gene has CDR1 DFQATT and CDR2 SNEGSKA (reference sequence). The junction had 13 bases not matched to a gene; V was cut back by 4 bases and J by 7 bases. CDR3 length: 16 residues. The DNA of the CDR3 is TGCAGTGCTACCCTGACCCCGGGACAGGGGGCTGGTGGCTACACCTTC. Translating it yields CSATLTPGQGAGGYTF.

The V call is TRBV6-5, the J call TRBJ2-7; tentatively, D is TRBD1 or TRBD2 (5 bases each). V was trimmed by 6 bases and J by 1 base, leaving 16 bases between them. Germline V gene lookup returns CDR1 MNHEY and CDR2 SVGAGI. This CDR3 region has 15 residues. The CDR3 DNA is TGTGCCAGCAGGACGATGAGGGGCGATTCCTACGAGCAGTACTTC. This encodes CASRTMRGDSYEQYF.

The chain employs TRBV4-3 and TRBJ2-2; possible D gene TRBD2, 5 bases. Germline loops: CDR1 LGHNA, CDR2 YSLEER. The CDR3 is made up of 15 amino acids. The germline V and J ends were trimmed by 0 bases and 4 bases, with 9 bases remaining between them. CDR3 sequence (DNA): TGCGCCAGCAGCCAAGAACTAGGGTCCACCGGGGAGCTGTTTTTT. Its translation is CASSQELGSTGELFF.

The chain recombines TRBV15 with TRBJ1-2; 9 bases are shared with TRBD1. Germline CDR1 LNHNV, CDR2 YYDKDF (reference sequence). The CDR3 extends over 16 amino acids. Unmatched junction bases numbered 9, after V lost 3 bases and J lost 4 bases. CDR3 bases: TGTGCCACCAGCAGCGGTGGACAGGGGAAGAGCTATGGCTACACCTTC. It yields the protein CATSSGGQGKSYGYTF.

J is TRBJ2-7 and V is TRBV12-3 or TRBV12-4; 7 bases map to TRBD1. The CDR3 runs 15 residues. V trimming: 3 bases; J trimming: 3 bases; junction bases outside the gene matches: 8. For the CDR3, the DNA is TGTGCCAGCAGTTTTAGGGACAGAAGCTTCTACGAGCAGTACTTC. Protein sequence: CASSFRDRSFYEQYF.